Here is one T cell receptor beta chain with its context. Its specificity is unknown. PCR primers comprised 60 Vbeta and 13 Jbeta primers. The method was immunoSEQ multiplex PCR; TCRdb's version includes in-frame clones alone and lacks a portion of them. The sample consists of 110,000 or so clones, approximately 16% of them appearing once. These data belong to a study of cytomegalovirus exposure and HLA in healthy donors. General observations from the study: A later analysis revealed that TCR association rates differed between HLA loci, peaking at DRB1 and bottoming out at HLA-C.

The specimen was PBMCs. The clonotype comes from a female donor in good health and CMV-seronegative.

In DNA, the CDR3 is TGTGCCAGCAGTTCGTCACAGGGGGCGGGCCAGCCCCAGCATTTT. It is translated as CASSSSQGAGQPQHF. The chain couples TRBV28 to TRBJ1-5; 9 bases are a match to TRBD1. Looked up from germline, CDR1 is MDHEN and CDR2 is SYDVKM. J gave up 7 bases and V 4 bases, and 8 bases lay outside the gene matches. There are 15 residues in the CDR3.